Listed below are T cell receptor beta chains from one sample, sequenced in a study of blood T cells in healthy people across ages. TCRdb reprocessed the 5' RACE reads via MiXCR and lists one record per CDR3 protein. The top ten clones hold about 12% of a sample with about a million distinct CDR3 sequences, more than 30% of them seen once. Sequenced sample: blood. These receptors all stem from a young man in good health. CDR3s include the opening cysteine and the closing phenylalanine or tryptophan. The order of the fields is clone size, J gene, D gene, V gene, CDR3 protein, CDR3 DNA. D genes are given only for firm matches. Size is omitted from some rows. Given values are once, few, many or a class for expanded clones.

size: few; J: TRBJ1-6; D: NA; V: TRBV10-3; CDR3: CAISPRWDSPLHF; DNA: TGTGCCATCAGCCCTCGTTGGGATTCACCCCTCCACTTT
size: NA; J: TRBJ1-5; D: NA; V: TRBV27; CDR3: CASSTNTDRPQHF; DNA: TGTGCCAGCAGTACGAATACGGATCGGCCCCAGCATTTT
size: NA; J: TRBJ1-1; D: TRBD1; V: TRBV4-1; CDR3: CASSQGPGGAAEAFF; DNA: TGCGCCAGCAGCCAAGGGCCAGGGGGGGCTGCTGAAGCTTTCTTT
size: few; J: TRBJ1-1; D: NA; V: TRBV20-1; CDR3: CSAGQTETEAFF; DNA: TGCAGTGCTGGCCAGACAGAAACTGAAGCTTTCTTT
size: once; J: TRBJ1-1; D: NA; V: TRBV28; CDR3: CASSQIEAFF; DNA: TGTGCCAGCAGTCAGATTGAAGCTTTCTTT
size: NA; J: TRBJ1-4; D: NA; V: TRBV5-1; CDR3: CASRDVPGLNEKLFF; DNA: TGCGCCAGCAGGGACGTCCCGGGTCTTAATGAAAAACTGTTTTTT
size: few; J: TRBJ2-4; D: NA; V: TRBV6-2/TRBV6-3; CDR3: CASSYPGLGTKNIQYF; DNA: TGTGCCAGCAGTTACCCCGGGTTGGGAACCAAAAACATTCAGTACTTC
size: NA; J: TRBJ2-7; D: TRBD1; V: TRBV12-3/TRBV12-4; CDR3: CASSFGAGGAYEQYF; DNA: TGTGCCAGCAGTTTCGGCGCAGGGGGCGCGTACGAGCAGTACTTC
size: few; J: TRBJ2-5; D: NA; V: TRBV7-9; CDR3: CASNPEIGFNEQYF; DNA: TGTGCCAGCAATCCAGAAATTGGGTTCAATGAGCAGTACTTC
size: many; J: TRBJ2-1; D: NA; V: TRBV20-1; CDR3: CSAAGTPNEQFF; DNA: TGCAGTGCTGCCGGGACCCCTAATGAGCAGTTCTTC
size: NA; J: TRBJ2-7; D: TRBD1; V: TRBV10-3; CDR3: CAISTYRGSSNEQYF; DNA: TGTGCCATCAGTACGTACAGGGGGTCTTCGAATGAGCAGTACTTC
size: few; J: TRBJ2-1; D: NA; V: TRBV21-1; CDR3: CASIPRGGSYNEQFF; DNA: TGTGCCAGCATTCCCCGGGGGGGGAGTTACAATGAGCAGTTCTTC
size: few; J: TRBJ2-3; D: TRBD2; V: TRBV27; CDR3: CASSIGLADTQYF; DNA: TGTGCCAGCAGTATCGGACTAGCAGATACGCAGTATTTT
size: few; J: TRBJ1-4; D: NA; V: TRBV27; CDR3: CASSLLGRANEKLFF; DNA: TGTGCCAGCAGTTTATTGGGCAGGGCTAATGAAAAACTGTTTTTT
size: few; J: TRBJ2-5; D: NA; V: TRBV21-1; CDR3: CASSPLLAGKGETQYF; DNA: TGTGCCAGCAGCCCCCTACTAGCGGGGAAGGGAGAGACCCAGTACTTC
size: few; J: TRBJ1-2; D: NA; V: TRBV12-5; CDR3: CASDRQGGNYGYTF; DNA: TGTGCTAGTGATAGACAAGGTGGTAACTATGGCTACACCTTC
size: few; J: TRBJ2-2; D: TRBD2; V: TRBV7-2; CDR3: CASSLLAGGTGELFF; DNA: TGTGCCAGCAGCTTACTAGCGGGGGGGACCGGGGAGCTGTTTTTT
size: few; J: TRBJ1-5; D: TRBD1; V: TRBV4-3; CDR3: CASSQDRGHVSQPQHF; DNA: TGCGCCAGCAGCCAGGACAGGGGGCACGTTAGTCAGCCCCAGCATTTT
size: NA; J: TRBJ1-1; D: NA; V: TRBV27; CDR3: CASSLSGGESTEAFF; DNA: TGTGCCAGCAGTTTATCCGGGGGCGAGAGCACTGAAGCTTTCTTT
size: NA; J: TRBJ2-3; D: NA; V: TRBV6-6; CDR3: CASSHRAGAYTDTQYF; DNA: TGTGCCAGCAGCCACAGGGCGGGGGCGTACACAGATACGCAGTATTTT
size: once; J: TRBJ2-1; D: NA; V: TRBV3-1; CDR3: CASSQDWGNGEQFF; DNA: TGTGCCAGCAGCCAAGATTGGGGGAACGGTGAGCAGTTCTTC
size: NA; J: TRBJ2-3; D: TRBD2; V: TRBV20-1; CDR3: CSAIATSGGASDTQYF; DNA: TGCAGTGCTATAGCGACTAGCGGGGGGGCCTCAGATACGCAGTATTTT
size: NA; J: TRBJ2-5; D: TRBD1; V: TRBV12-3/TRBV12-4; CDR3: CASSPGQSKETQYF; DNA: TGTGCCAGCAGTCCGGGACAGTCTAAAGAGACCCAGTACTTC
size: NA; J: TRBJ2-1; D: TRBD2; V: TRBV12-5; CDR3: CASGLMRTSAGNEQFF; DNA: TGTGCTAGTGGTTTGATGCGGACTAGCGCCGGCAATGAGCAGTTCTTC
size: few; J: TRBJ2-3; D: NA; V: TRBV24-1; CDR3: CATSEPGPDTQYF; DNA: TGTGCCACCAGTGAACCAGGTCCAGATACGCAGTATTTT
size: few; J: TRBJ2-3; D: TRBD1; V: TRBV20-1; CDR3: CSATDRPGVTDTQYF; DNA: TGCAGTGCAACGGACAGGCCCGGAGTCACAGATACGCAGTATTTT
size: NA; J: TRBJ2-3; D: TRBD1; V: TRBV20-1; CDR3: CSANTGQGVGARYTDTQYF; DNA: TGCAGTGCTAACACGGGACAGGGGGTGGGGGCCCGTTACACAGATACGCAGTATTTT
size: NA; J: TRBJ2-1; D: NA; V: TRBV20-1; CDR3: CSTRGKTAYNEQFF; DNA: TGCAGTACTAGAGGGAAGACGGCATACAATGAGCAGTTCTTC
size: few; J: TRBJ2-4; D: NA; V: TRBV9; CDR3: CATKGGWVGKNIQYF; DNA: TGTGCCACCAAGGGAGGCTGGGTAGGCAAAAACATTCAGTACTTC
size: many; J: TRBJ2-1; D: NA; V: TRBV5-1; CDR3: CASSLQGSSYNEQFF; DNA: TGTGCCAGCAGCCTCCAGGGGAGCTCCTACAATGAGCAGTTCTTC
size: few; J: TRBJ1-1; D: NA; V: TRBV12-3/TRBV12-4; CDR3: CASSFGTPEAFF; DNA: TGTGCCAGCAGTTTTGGGACCCCTGAAGCTTTCTTT
size: NA; J: TRBJ1-6; D: NA; V: TRBV7-2; CDR3: CASSLDGPSSYNSPLHF; DNA: TGTGCCAGCAGCTTAGACGGTCCTAGCTCCTATAATTCACCCCTCCACTTT
size: NA; J: TRBJ2-7; D: NA; V: TRBV6-6; CDR3: CASVPGNKVHEQYF; DNA: TGTGCCAGCGTACCAGGGAATAAGGTCCACGAGCAGTACTTC
size: few; J: TRBJ2-3; D: NA; V: TRBV6-5; CDR3: CASSYRAVADKPSTDTQYF; DNA: TGTGCCAGCAGTTACCGAGCTGTGGCGGACAAACCTTCCACAGATACGCAGTATTTT
size: NA; J: TRBJ1-5; D: TRBD1; V: TRBV20-1; CDR3: CSAQTGGYNQPQHF; DNA: TGCAGTGCCCAAACAGGGGGCTACAATCAGCCCCAGCATTTT
size: many; J: TRBJ2-5; D: NA; V: TRBV29-1; CDR3: CSVWGRLETQYF; DNA: TGCAGCGTTTGGGGTCGGCTAGAGACCCAGTACTTC
size: NA; J: TRBJ1-5; D: NA; V: TRBV7-2; CDR3: CASSPSSGGGAQHF; DNA: TGTGCCAGCAGCCCGTCTTCCGGTGGGGGGGCCCAGCATTTT
size: few; J: TRBJ1-2; D: NA; V: TRBV7-2; CDR3: CASSFHGGYGYTF; DNA: TGTGCCAGCAGCTTCCACGGGGGATATGGCTACACCTTC
size: NA; J: TRBJ2-2; D: NA; V: TRBV20-1; CDR3: CSARDGSQPTIGELFF; DNA: TGCAGTGCTAGAGACGGATCACAGCCTACGATTGGGGAGCTGTTTTTT
size: NA; J: TRBJ2-1; D: NA; V: TRBV20-1; CDR3: CSARPWTRYNEQFF; DNA: TGCAGTGCTAGACCTTGGACGAGGTACAATGAGCAGTTCTTC
size: NA; J: TRBJ1-1; D: TRBD1; V: TRBV20-1; CDR3: CSAPRTGRSDEAFF; DNA: TGCAGTGCTCCTCGGACAGGGAGGAGTGATGAAGCTTTCTTT
size: few; J: TRBJ2-2; D: NA; V: TRBV4-3; CDR3: CASSVGTGEIANTGELFF; DNA: TGCGCCAGCAGCGTAGGGACGGGGGAAATCGCGAACACCGGGGAGCTGTTTTTT
size: few; J: TRBJ2-1; D: NA; V: TRBV9; CDR3: CASSVGLGQPINNEQFF; DNA: TGTGCCAGCAGCGTAGGATTGGGGCAGCCGATTAACAATGAGCAGTTCTTC
size: few; J: TRBJ2-1; D: NA; V: TRBV6-5; CDR3: CASVGGSYNEQFF; DNA: TGTGCCAGTGTGGGGGGCTCCTACAATGAGCAGTTCTTC
size: NA; J: TRBJ1-1; D: NA; V: TRBV7-9; CDR3: CASSQRQRLFAFF; DNA: TGTGCCAGCAGTCAAAGACAGCGACTTTTTGCTTTCTTT
size: NA; J: TRBJ2-7; D: TRBD2; V: TRBV4-1; CDR3: CASSQAIGGGYEQYF; DNA: TGCGCCAGCAGCCAAGCGATCGGGGGGGGTTACGAGCAGTACTTC
size: NA; J: TRBJ2-1; D: TRBD1; V: TRBV12-3/TRBV12-4; CDR3: CASSRTGLPGNEQFF; DNA: TGTGCCAGCAGTCGGACAGGTCTTCCTGGCAATGAGCAGTTCTTC
size: NA; J: TRBJ1-1; D: TRBD1; V: TRBV7-9; CDR3: CASSAGQGRRTEAFF; DNA: TGTGCCAGCAGCGCCGGACAGGGAAGGCGAACTGAAGCTTTCTTT
size: few; J: TRBJ1-1; D: NA; V: TRBV20-1; CDR3: CSARLAGRTEAFF; DNA: TGCAGTGCTAGATTGGCGGGGAGGACTGAAGCTTTCTTT
size: NA; J: TRBJ1-1; D: NA; V: TRBV25-1; CDR3: CASSEGEWNTEAFF; DNA: TGTGCCAGCAGTGAGGGCGAGTGGAACACTGAAGCTTTCTTT
size: NA; J: TRBJ1-5; D: TRBD1; V: TRBV20-1; CDR3: CSARDSDREGQPQHF; DNA: TGCAGTGCTCGGGACTCCGACAGGGAAGGTCAGCCCCAGCATTTT
size: NA; J: TRBJ1-4; D: NA; V: TRBV4-1; CDR3: CASSQDGTGGNEKLFF; DNA: TGCGCCAGCAGCCAAGATGGGACCGGGGGCAATGAAAAACTGTTTTTT
size: NA; J: TRBJ2-5; D: NA; V: TRBV7-8; CDR3: CASSLGARIQETQYF; DNA: TGTGCCAGCAGCCTAGGAGCCAGAATACAGGAGACCCAGTACTTC
size: NA; J: TRBJ2-7; D: NA; V: TRBV20-1; CDR3: CSARRDHEQYF; DNA: TGCAGTGCCCGACGGGACCACGAGCAGTACTTC
size: few; J: TRBJ2-1; D: NA; V: TRBV28; CDR3: CASRHNNEQFF; DNA: TGTGCCAGCAGGCATAACAATGAGCAGTTCTTC